What follows are 27 T cell receptor beta chains derived from one specimen sequenced in a study of beta chain features in type 1 diabetes. Sequenced material consisted of expressed TCRB transcripts (all of the isolated RNA was reverse transcribed). Clones were read by immunoSEQ multiplex PCR, and TCRdb kept only the in-frame ones, dropping some. In the table there are fewer than 900,000 clones, roughly 15% of which are singletons. The sequenced material came from naive CD4+ T cells from blood. The receptor source for this set is a woman between 18 and 29 years old in good health.

The rearrangement links TRBV5-4 to TRBJ2-6; TRBD1 aligns across 7 bases. Unmatched junction bases numbered 4, after V lost 6 bases and J lost 1 base. The CDR3 length is 15 residues. Germline lookup yields CDR1 SGHNT and CDR2 YYREEE (reference sequence). The CDR3 protein is CASNARGSGANVLTF. CDR3 DNA: TGTGCCAGCAACGCCAGGGGGTCTGGGGCCAACGTCCTGACTTTC.

V is TRBV23-1 and J is TRBJ2-1, with D hard to call. TRBV23-1 is noted as an ORF with a role that remains uncertain. Trimming took 3 bases from V and 4 from J, leaving 16 bases between them. The CDR3 spans 16 residues. CDR3 nucleotides: TGCGCCAGCAGTCATCTTAAGCCAGTTGGGTACAATGAGCAGTTCTTC. It codes for CASSHLKPVGYNEQFF.

V usage is TRBV7-2 and J usage is TRBJ2-3; D is possibly TRBD2 (6 bases). Germline assignment: CDR1 SGHTA and CDR2 FQGNSA. V was cut by 2 bases and J by 1 base, with 10 bases left in between. The CDR3 has 15 amino acids. The CDR3 protein is CASSLRASGTDTQYF. DNA of the CDR3: TGTGCCAGCAGCTTAAGGGCTAGCGGCACAGATACGCAGTATTTT.

V usage is TRBV6-6 and J usage is TRBJ2-7; possibly TRBD1 for D (5 bases). The CDR3 is 12 amino acids. Germline V gene sequence: CDR1 MNHNY, CDR2 SVGAGI (reference sequence). V was pared by 11 bases and J by 8 bases, with 19 bases between. CDR3 sequence reads: CAGAAESTKQYF. CDR3 DNA sequence: TGTGCCGGGGCGGCAGAGTCTACGAAGCAGTACTTC.

In regard to this clone: This may come from a read error, since a much larger clone is one base off. This chain connects TRBV7-6 to TRBJ1-1; D call uncertain. Germline CDR1 and CDR2: SGHVS and FNYEAQ. CDR3 length: 13 residues. Trimming took 2 bases from V and 1 from J, leaving 5 bases between them. As DNA, the CDR3 is TGTGCCAGCAGCTTACAGCGGAACACTGAAGCTTTCTTT. This codes for CASSLQRNTEAFF.

The V call is TRBV10-3, the J call TRBJ2-3, with 9 bases that match TRBD1. The CDR3 contains 13 residues. Germline V gene sequence: CDR1 ENHRY, CDR2 SYGVKD. V lost 4 bases to trimming and J lost 5 bases; unmatched junction nucleotides: 1. CDR3 sequence (DNA): TGTGCCATCAGTGGACAGGGGGAAGATACGCAGTATTTT. It translates to CAISGQGEDTQYF.

The chain has TRBV4-2 and TRBJ2-1; 12 nucleotides agree with TRBD2. The junction had 2 bases not matched to a gene; V was cut back by 1 base and J by 7 bases. Per germline, CDR1 LGHNA and CDR2 YNFKEQ. The CDR3 sequence is 15 residues long. The CDR3, as DNA: TGTGCCAGCAGCCAAGGTCTAGCGGGAGGGAATGAGCAGTTCTTC. Protein: CASSQGLAGGNEQFF.

The V call is TRBV20-1, the J call TRBJ2-1; no reliable D call. Germline V gene lookup returns CDR1 DFQATT and CDR2 SNEGSKA (reference sequence). The CDR3 is made up of 10 amino acids. Between the trimmed V and J ends, which lost 1 base and 8 bases, there was a span of 3 bases. For the CDR3, the DNA is TGCAGTGCTAGAGCGGATGAGCAGTTCTTC. It is translated as CSARADEQFF.

The chain links TRBV19 to TRBJ1-2; D may be TRBD1 (6 bases). The ends were cut back, 6 bases at V and 2 bases at J, with 10 bases in the middle. The CDR3 sequence is 13 residues long. Germline CDR1 is LNHDA and CDR2 is SQIVND (reference sequence). The CDR3 here is CASSPRGNYGYTF. As DNA, the CDR3 is TGTGCCAGTAGCCCCAGGGGAAACTATGGCTACACCTTC.

This clone was detected a few times. The junction differs from germline at one of its ends, possibly a read error. The rearrangement joins TRBV4-2 to TRBJ1-4; no clear D gene. This CDR3 spans 13 amino acids. CDR1 and CDR2 from the germline V gene are LGHNA and YNFKEQ. The CDR3 protein is CASSQDRRQVHSF. The CDR3 DNA reads TGTGCCAGCAGCCAAGATCGCCGCCAAGTTCACTCTTTT.

With regard to this clone: The sample has other DNA sequences that encode this CDR3 too. The genes are TRBV5-6 and TRBJ2-5, with D perhaps matching TRBD1 (5 bases). Trimming removed 1 base at V and 4 bases at J, with 8 bases between. The germline CDR1 and CDR2 sequences are SGHDT and YYEEEE. CDR3 length: 13 residues. CDR3 protein: CASSLQGLETQYF. For the CDR3, the DNA is TGTGCCAGCAGCTTGCAGGGATTAGAGACCCAGTACTTC.

V usage is TRBV6-5 and J usage is TRBJ1-5; possibly TRBD1 for D (5 bases). In germline, CDR1 is MNHEY, CDR2 SVGAGI. This CDR3 region has 14 residues. The V and J ends lost 6 bases and 1 base respectively, with 10 bases between them. CDR3 coding DNA: TGTGCCAGCAGCCCCCGGGACAGCAATCAGCCCCAGCATTTT. It translates to CASSPRDSNQPQHF.

This clone was picked up a small number of times. The chain is built from TRBV7-9 and TRBJ2-3; D is ambiguous. CDR1 and CDR2 from the germline V gene are SEHNR and FQNEAQ (reference sequence). V gave up 5 bases and J gave up 1 base, with 10 bases separating them. The CDR3 extends over 14 amino acids. CDR3 coding DNA: TGTGCCAGCAGCCATAGACTCCGCACAGATACGCAGTATTTT. Translating it yields CASSHRLRTDTQYF.

CDR3 residues: CASSPSAGLAGSDTQYF. CDR3 coding DNA: TGTGCCAGCAGCCCTTCTGCGGGACTAGCGGGTAGCGATACGCAGTATTTT. V is TRBV4-2 and J is TRBJ2-3; 12 bases map to TRBD2. J was trimmed by 6 bases and V by 4 bases; bases with no gene match: 11. CDR1 and CDR2 (germline): LGHNA, YNFKEQ. This CDR3 contains 17 residues.

This clone occurred a few times. The chain carries TRBV7-8 and TRBJ2-7; tentatively, D is TRBD2 (6 bases). Germline CDR1 and CDR2: SGHVS and FQNEAQ. The CDR3 covers 12 residues. V gave up 1 base and J gave up 13 bases, with 14 bases separating them. The CDR3 DNA reads as TGTGCCAGCAGCTTAGTTGGACGGGGGAAATACTTC. This translates into CASSLVGRGKYF.

The genes are TRBV27 and TRBJ2-5; 11 bases are a match to TRBD2. Germline V gene lookup returns CDR1 MNHEY and CDR2 SMNVEV (reference sequence). V lost 5 bases to trimming and J lost 5 bases; unmatched junction nucleotides: 25. CDR3 length: 21 amino acids. CDR3 region: CASSPNAIAGLAAPRGETQYF. CDR3 nucleotides: TGTGCCAGCAGTCCTAACGCAATTGCGGGACTAGCGGCACCTCGTGGGGAGACCCAGTACTTC.

The V gene is TRBV7-9, the J gene TRBJ1-4, with D unresolved. V lost 7 bases, J lost 11 bases, and 14 bases lay in between. Per germline, CDR1 SEHNR and CDR2 FQNEAQ (reference sequence). The CDR3 is 12 residues long. The CDR3 sequence: CASTKGLEKLFF. In nucleotides, the CDR3 is TGTGCCAGCACCAAGGGCCTCGAGAAACTGTTTTTT.

V and J are TRBV29-1 and TRBJ2-5, with D unresolved. V was cut by 4 bases and J by 5 bases, with 11 bases left in between. CDR3 length equals 12 residues. Germline CDR1 is SQVTM and CDR2 is ANQGSEA. The CDR3 bases are TGCAGCGTTGGGGTCCAACAGGAGACCCAGTACTTC. Residues: CSVGVQQETQYF.

This clone was counted only a few times. This rearrangement joins TRBV7-8 to TRBJ2-5, with D possibly TRBD1 on 6 matching bases. Germline CDR1 and CDR2: SGHVS and FQNEAQ. The CDR3 contains 13 residues. The V end was cut by 5 bases, the J end by 5 bases, with 12 bases between. CDR3 loop: CASSVGQTETQYF. The CDR3 coding sequence is TGTGCCAGCAGCGTCGGACAGACGGAGACCCAGTACTTC.

This chain links TRBV5-6 with TRBJ2-7; TRBD2 is a possible D gene (6 bases). The germline V gene encodes CDR1 SGHDT and CDR2 YYEEEE. This CDR3 has 15 residues. Deletions cut 4 bases from V and 0 bases from J, with 14 bases between. CDR3: CASSPFRGSSYEQYF. CDR3 DNA: TGTGCCAGCAGCCCCTTTCGGGGGTCCTCCTACGAGCAGTACTTC.

The rearrangement links TRBV7-2 to TRBJ1-3; TRBD1 agrees at 8 bases. The junction had 2 bases not matched to a gene; V was cut back by 0 bases and J by 4 bases. This CDR3 has 15 amino acids. CDR1 is SGHTA, CDR2 FQGNSA, per germline. The CDR3 reads CASSLAAGGGNTIYF. The CDR3 DNA reads as TGTGCCAGCAGCTTAGCTGCAGGGGGCGGAAACACCATATATTTT.

The chain joins TRBV4-1 to TRBJ2-1; 12 bases line up with TRBD2. From germline, CDR1 is MGHRA and CDR2 YSYEKL. J gave up 3 bases and V 0 bases, and 6 bases lay outside the gene matches. The length of the CDR3 is 18 residues. The CDR3 is CASSQDPSGRAGYNEQFF. The CDR3 DNA follows: TGCGCCAGCAGCCAAGACCCTAGCGGGAGGGCTGGCTACAATGAGCAGTTCTTC.

This clone was counted a few times. The CDR3: CASSLREVGNEQFF. The CDR3 DNA is TGTGCCAGCAGCTTAAGAGAGGTTGGCAATGAGCAGTTCTTC. The chain has TRBV7-2 and TRBJ2-1; D is unresolved. In germline, CDR1 is SGHTA, CDR2 FQGNSA. The V end lost 2 bases, the J end lost 6 bases, and 11 bases lay between the germline ends. CDR3 length: 14 residues.

This clone has a handful of counts. The genes are TRBV7-2 and TRBJ2-2; D is unresolved. The V gene lost 0 bases and the J gene lost 0 bases, with 5 bases spanning the gap. CDR1 and CDR2 from the germline V gene are SGHTA and FQGNSA. This CDR3 contains 15 residues. CDR3 coding DNA: TGTGCCAGCAGCTTAGCGGGTTCGAACACCGGGGAGCTGTTTTTT. It is translated as CASSLAGSNTGELFF.

In its sample, this clone was seen a few times. The chain couples TRBV4-3 to TRBJ1-4, with TRBD1 identical over 7 bases. V lost 0 bases, J lost 8 bases, and 9 bases stayed unmatched. Germline V gives CDR1 LGHNA, CDR2 YSLEER. This CDR3 has 16 amino acids. This CDR3 is CASSQEYTGTDEKLFF. The DNA for the CDR3 is TGCGCCAGCAGCCAAGAATACACTGGGACAGACGAAAAACTGTTTTTT.

The rearrangement joins TRBV10-1 to TRBJ2-1, with D perhaps matching TRBD2 (5 bases). V lost 2 bases and J 4 bases, leaving 9 bases between the germline ends. CDR3 length: 14 residues. Germline V gene data show CDR1 as WNHNN and CDR2 as SYGVQD (reference sequence). The CDR3 reads CASSERRGYNEQFF. In DNA, the CDR3 is TGCGCCAGCAGTGAGAGACGGGGATACAATGAGCAGTTCTTC.

This clone has a handful of counts. This chain uses TRBV28 with TRBJ2-1; no definite D call. Germline CDR1 and CDR2: MDHEN and SYDVKM. V was trimmed by 3 bases and J by 10 bases, leaving 7 bases between them. This CDR3 has 11 residues. CDR3 in DNA: TGTGCCAGCAGTTTGGGCCGGGAGCAGTTCTTC. Translation: CASSLGREQFF. The full variable domain, rest sourced from reference TRBV28 and TRBJ2-1, is DVKVTQSSRYLVKRTGEKVFLECVQDMDHENMFWYRQDPGLGLRLIYFSYDVKMKEKGDIPEGYSVSREKKERFSLILESASTNQTSMYLCASSLGREQFFGPGTRLTVL.